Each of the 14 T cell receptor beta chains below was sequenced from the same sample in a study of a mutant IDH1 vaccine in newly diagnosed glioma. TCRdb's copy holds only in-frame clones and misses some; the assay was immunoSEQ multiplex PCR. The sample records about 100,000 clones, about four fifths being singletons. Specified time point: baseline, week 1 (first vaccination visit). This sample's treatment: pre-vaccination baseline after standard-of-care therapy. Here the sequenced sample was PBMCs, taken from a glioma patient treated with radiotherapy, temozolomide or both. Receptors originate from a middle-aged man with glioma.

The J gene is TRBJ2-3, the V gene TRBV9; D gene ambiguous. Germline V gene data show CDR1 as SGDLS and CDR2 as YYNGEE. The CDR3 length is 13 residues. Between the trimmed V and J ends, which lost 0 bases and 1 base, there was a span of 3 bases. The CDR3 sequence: CASSVAGTDTQYF. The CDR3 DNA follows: TGTGCCAGCAGCGTAGCGGGCACAGATACGCAGTATTTT.

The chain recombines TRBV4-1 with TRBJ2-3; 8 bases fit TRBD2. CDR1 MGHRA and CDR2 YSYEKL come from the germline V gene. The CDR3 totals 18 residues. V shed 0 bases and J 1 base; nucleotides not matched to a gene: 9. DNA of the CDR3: TGCGCCAGCAGCCAAGATCTCCTAGCGGGCGTAGGCACAGATACGCAGTATTTT. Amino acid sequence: CASSQDLLAGVGTDTQYF.

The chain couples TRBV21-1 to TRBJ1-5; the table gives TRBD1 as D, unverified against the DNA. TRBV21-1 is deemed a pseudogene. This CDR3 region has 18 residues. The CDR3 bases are TGTGCCAGCAGCAAATTCTGGGGACAGCCCTATAGCAATCAGCCCCAGCATTTT. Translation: CASSKFWGQPYSNQPQHF.

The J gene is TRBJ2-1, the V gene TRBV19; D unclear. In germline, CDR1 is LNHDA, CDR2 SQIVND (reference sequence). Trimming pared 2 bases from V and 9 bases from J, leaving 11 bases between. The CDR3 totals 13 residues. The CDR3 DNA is TGTGCCAGTAGTATAAGCCACCGAGGTGAGCAGTTCTTC. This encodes CASSISHRGEQFF.

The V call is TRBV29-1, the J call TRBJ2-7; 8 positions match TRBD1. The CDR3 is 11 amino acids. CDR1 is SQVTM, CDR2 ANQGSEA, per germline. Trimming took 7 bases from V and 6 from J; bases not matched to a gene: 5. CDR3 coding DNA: TGCAGCGCCCGGACAGGGCGCGAGCAGTACTTC. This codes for CSARTGREQYF.

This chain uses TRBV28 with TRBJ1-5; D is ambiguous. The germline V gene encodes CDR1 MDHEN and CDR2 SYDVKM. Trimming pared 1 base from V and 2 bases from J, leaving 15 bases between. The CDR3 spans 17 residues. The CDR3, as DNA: TGTGCCAGCAGTTTATTGGGAGAAAGGAGCGGCAATCAGCCCCAGCATTTT. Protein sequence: CASSLLGERSGNQPQHF.

CDR3 loop: CASSPRADSSYNEQFF. CDR3 sequence (DNA): TGCGCCAGCAGCCCTAGGGCTGACAGCTCCTACAATGAGCAGTTCTTC. This chain connects TRBV4-1 to TRBJ2-1; D possibly corresponds to TRBD1 (5 bases). Germline CDR1 is MGHRA and CDR2 is YSYEKL. The CDR3 length is 16 residues. Trimming removed 4 bases at V and 0 bases at J, with 13 bases between.

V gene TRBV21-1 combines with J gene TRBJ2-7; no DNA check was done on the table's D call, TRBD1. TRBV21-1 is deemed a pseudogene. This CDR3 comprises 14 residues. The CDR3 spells CASSSDRGLREQYF. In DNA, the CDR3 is TGTGCCAGCAGTTCCGACAGGGGCCTACGGGAGCAGTACTTC.

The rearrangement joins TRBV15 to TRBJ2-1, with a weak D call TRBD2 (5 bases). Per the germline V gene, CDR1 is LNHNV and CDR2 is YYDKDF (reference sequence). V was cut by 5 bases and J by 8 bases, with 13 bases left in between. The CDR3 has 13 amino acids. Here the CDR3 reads CATSAGKSYEQFF. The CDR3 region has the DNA TGTGCCACCAGCGCCGGGAAATCCTATGAGCAGTTCTTC.

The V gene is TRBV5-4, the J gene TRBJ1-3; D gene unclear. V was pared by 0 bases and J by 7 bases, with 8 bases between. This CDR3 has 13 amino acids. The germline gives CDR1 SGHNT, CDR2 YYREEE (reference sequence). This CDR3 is CASSLVHDNTIYF. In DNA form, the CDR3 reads TGTGCCAGCAGCTTGGTTCACGACAACACCATATATTTT.

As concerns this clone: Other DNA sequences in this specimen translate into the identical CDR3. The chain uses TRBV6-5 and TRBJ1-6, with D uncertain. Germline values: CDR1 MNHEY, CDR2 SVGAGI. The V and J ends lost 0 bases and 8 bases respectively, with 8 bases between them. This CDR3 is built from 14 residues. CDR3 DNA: TGTGCCAGCAGTTACTCAAGCTCCGATTCACCCCTCCACTTT. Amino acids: CASSYSSSDSPLHF.

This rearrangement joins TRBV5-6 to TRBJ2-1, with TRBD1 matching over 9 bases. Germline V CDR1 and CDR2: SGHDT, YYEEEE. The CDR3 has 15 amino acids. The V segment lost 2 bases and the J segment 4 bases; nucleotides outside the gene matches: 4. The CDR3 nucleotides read TGTGCCAGCAGCTTCTGGGACAGGGATTACAATGAGCAGTTCTTC. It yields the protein CASSFWDRDYNEQFF. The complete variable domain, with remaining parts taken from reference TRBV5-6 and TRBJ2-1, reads DAGVTQSPTHLIKTRGQQVTLRCSPKSGHDTVSWYQQALGQGPQFIFQYYEEEERQRGNFPDRFSGHQFPNYSSELNVNALLLGDSALYLCASSFWDRDYNEQFFGPGTRLTVL.

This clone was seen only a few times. The CDR3 DNA reads TGTGCCAGTCACGCCGGGACTCGGAACTATGGCTACACCTTC. It specifies CASHAGTRNYGYTF. This chain uses TRBV19 with TRBJ1-2, with D possibly being TRBD1 (5 bases). Trimming removed 8 bases at V and 2 bases at J, with 15 bases between. The CDR3 consists of 14 residues. Germline-derived CDR1 and CDR2 are LNHDA and SQIVND (reference sequence).

CDR3 loop: CASSQEDEYNEQFF. The CDR3 DNA sequence: TGTGCCAGCAGTCAAGAGGACGAGTACAATGAGCAGTTCTTC. The chain has TRBV27 and TRBJ2-1; unclear D gene. Trimming shortened V by 5 bases and J by 4 bases, and 12 bases separated the two germline ends. Germline V gives CDR1 MNHEY, CDR2 SMNVEV (reference sequence). The CDR3 has 14 amino acids.